This T cell receptor beta chain was identified in a study of OX40 agonist ivuxolimab in advanced cancers. Across the study: Among those enrolled, mean age was around 60 years (range 23 to 79) and 70% to 85% were male. Anti-PD-1, anti-PD-L1 or anti-CTLA-4 therapy given earlier was allowed, and about 38% had some.

Only in-frame clones appear in the TCRdb table, and some are missing; sequencing was by immunoSEQ multiplex PCR. This table holds over 50,000 clones, 82% found once. The length of the CDR3 is 13 residues. Trimming left V 2 bases short and J 5 bases short, with 9 bases between. Germline CDR1 is SGHTA and CDR2 is FQGTGA. Peripheral blood came from all dose cohorts at three timepoints. General study points: Partial responders receiving 0.1-3.0 mg/kg showed among the lowest clonal expansion.

Details on this clone: Its antigen is not known.

The gene calls are TRBV7-3 and TRBJ1-1; D is unclear. The sequence was obtained from an adult with an advanced solid tumor such as melanoma, head and neck, liver or kidney cancer. Source: CD4+ or CD8+ T cells sorted from blood, taken in a trial of the OX40 agonist ivuxolimab. The CDR3 reads CASSLFGRTEAFF. CDR3 sequence (DNA): TGTGCCAGCAGCTTATTCGGGAGAACTGAAGCTTTCTTT.